This TCR beta chain is from a study of blood T cells in healthy people across ages. It was with a sample-barcoded 5' primer and a J-beta primer mix that a second PCR of about 6 to 11 cycles was run. TCRdb passed the 5' RACE reads through MiXCR, listing each CDR3 protein once. The profile shows hundreds of thousands of distinct CDR3 sequences, 58% of them singletons. Trimming removed 0 bases from V and 9 bases from J; junction bases left unmatched: 13. The CDR3 runs 16 residues. Germline CDR1 and CDR2: LNHNV and YYDKDF (reference sequence). This sequence originates from a man in his fifties or sixties in good health. This chain joins TRBV15 and TRBJ2-5, with TRBD2 matching over 7 bases. Sequencing was done on a sample of blood. The CDR3 coding sequence is TGTGCCACCAGCAGAGATCGCGCTAGCGGCCTCTGGGCCCAGTACTTC. Protein product: CATSRDRASGLWAQYF. Full variable domain (rest looked up from reference TRBV15 and TRBJ2-5): DAMVIQNPRYQVTQFGKPVTLSCSQTLNHNVMYWYQQKSSQAPKLLFHYYDKDFNNEADTPDNFQSRRPNTSFCFLDIRSPGLGDTAMYLCATSRDRASGLWAQYFGPGTRLLVL.